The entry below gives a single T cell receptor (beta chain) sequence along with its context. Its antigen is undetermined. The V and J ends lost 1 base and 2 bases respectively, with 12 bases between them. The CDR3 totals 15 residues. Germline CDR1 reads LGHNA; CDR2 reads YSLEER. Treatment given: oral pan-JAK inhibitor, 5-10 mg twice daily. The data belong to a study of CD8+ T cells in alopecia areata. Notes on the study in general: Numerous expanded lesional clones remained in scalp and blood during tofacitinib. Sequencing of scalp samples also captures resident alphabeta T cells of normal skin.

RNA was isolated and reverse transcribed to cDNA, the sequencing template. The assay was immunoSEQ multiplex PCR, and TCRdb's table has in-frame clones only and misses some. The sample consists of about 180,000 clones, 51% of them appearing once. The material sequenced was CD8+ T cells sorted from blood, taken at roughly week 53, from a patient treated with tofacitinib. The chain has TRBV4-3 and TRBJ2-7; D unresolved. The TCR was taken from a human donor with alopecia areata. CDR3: CASSQALWSAYEQYF. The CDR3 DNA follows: TGCGCCAGCAGCCAAGCACTATGGAGCGCCTACGAGCAGTACTTC.